These T cell receptor beta chains were read from a single sample in a study of OX40 agonist ivuxolimab in advanced cancers. Here immunoSEQ multiplex PCR was the method, and the copy in TCRdb shows in-frame clones only, minus some. The sample consists of 150,000 to 170,000 clones, around 94% of them appearing once. The input for sequencing was CD4+ or CD8+ T cells sorted from blood, taken in a trial of the OX40 agonist ivuxolimab. These receptors were collected from an adult with an advanced solid tumor such as melanoma, head and neck, liver or kidney cancer. Both conserved end residues are part of each CDR3. A D gene is named only where the DNA matches it firmly. Clone size is given for some rows only: seen once, a few or many times, or a class if the clone is expanded.

abundance	v_gene	j_gene	d_gene	CDR3aa	CDR3nt
.	TRBV23-1	TRBJ2-3	.	CASSLPRATDTQYF	TGCGCCAGCAGCTTACCCAGGGCCACAGATACGCAGTATTTT
.	TRBV9	TRBJ2-7	TRBD1	CASSSRGQGYEQYF	TGTGCCAGCAGCTCCCGGGGACAGGGATACGAGCAGTACTTC
.	TRBV27	TRBJ1-2	.	CASSLRTRDSTNYGYTF	TGTGCCAGCAGCCTCCGAACCCGGGACTCTACTAACTATGGCTACACCTTC
.	TRBV28	TRBJ2-7	TRBD2	CASSFHYALSGRPSSYEQYF	TGTGCCAGCAGTTTCCACTATGCCCTTAGCGGGAGGCCCAGCTCCTACGAGCAGTACTTC
.	TRBV28	TRBJ2-3	.	CASTLNTDTQYF	TGTGCCAGCACCCTTAACACAGATACGCAGTATTTT
.	TRBV6-5	TRBJ1-1	.	CASSYRGNTEAFF	TGTGCCAGCAGTTACCGTGGGAACACTGAAGCTTTCTTT
.	TRBV28	TRBJ1-4	.	CATDRRITTNEKLFF	TGTGCCACCGATCGGAGGATCACAACTAATGAAAAACTGTTTTTT
.	TRBV7-2	TRBJ2-1	.	CASSLAGSSYNEQFF	TGTGCCAGCAGCTTAGCTGGCAGCTCCTACAATGAGCAGTTCTTC
.	TRBV21-1	TRBJ1-3	.	CASSKVEGAGNTIYF	TGTGCCAGCAGCAAAGTTGAGGGGGCGGGAAACACCATATATTTT
.	TRBV18	TRBJ1-5	.	CASSPQGDQPQHF	TGTGCCAGCTCACCACAGGGCGATCAGCCCCAGCATTTT
.	TRBV19	TRBJ1-1	.	CASSKTRQVATLMNTEAFF	TGTGCCAGTAGTAAGACTAGACAGGTAGCTACTCTCATGAACACTGAAGCTTTCTTT
.	TRBV18	TRBJ1-5	.	CASSPGKGGNQPQHF	TGTGCCAGCTCACCAGGCAAGGGGGGCAATCAGCCCCAGCATTTT
.	TRBV4-2	TRBJ2-3	.	CASSQDGIADSTDTQYF	TGTGCCAGCAGCCAAGATGGGATAGCGGACAGCACAGATACGCAGTATTTT
.	TRBV14	TRBJ1-5	.	CASSQGNQPQHF	TGTGCCAGCAGCCAGGGGAATCAGCCCCAGCATTTT
.	TRBV4-3	TRBJ2-7	TRBD2	CASSQRSGGTYEQYF	TGCGCCAGCAGCCAACGGAGCGGGGGGACTTACGAGCAGTACTTC
.	TRBV10-3	TRBJ2-7	TRBD1	CAISVTGTGADEQYF	TGTGCCATCAGTGTAACCGGGACAGGGGCGGACGAGCAGTACTTC
once	TRBV18	TRBJ1-1	.	CASSPTEVDTEAFF	TGTGCCAGCTCACCAACGGAAGTGGACACTGAAGCTTTCTTT
.	TRBV7-2	TRBJ1-2	TRBD1	CASSLDRGNYGYTF	TGTGCCAGCAGCTTGGACAGGGGAAACTATGGCTACACCTTC
.	TRBV6-1	TRBJ2-7	.	CASSPARWGAGEQYF	TGTGCCAGTTCACCCGCTCGGTGGGGGGCGGGGGAGCAGTACTTC
.	TRBV5-4	TRBJ2-2	.	CASSLGQVSMGTGELFF	TGTGCCAGCAGCTTGGGACAGGTCTCGATGGGGACCGGGGAGCTGTTTTTT